The rows below give T cell receptor beta chains drawn from one sample of a study of blood T cell repertoires in COVID-19. Sequencing was performed with immunoSEQ multiplex PCR; in TCRdb, only in-frame clones are kept and a portion is missing. This repertoire shows around 200,000 clones, around 90% found once; its top ten account for around 0.63%. Sequencing was performed on peripheral blood. These receptors all come from a man aged 50 or older with acute or convalescent COVID-19. Both conserved end residues are part of each CDR3. The order of the fields is V gene, D gene, J gene, clone size, CDR3 DNA, CDR3 protein. The D gene is left open where the match is weak. Some rows mark clone size as missing; the rest say once, few, many or name a class of expanded clone.

v_call: TRBV11-2; d_call: TRBD2; j_call: TRBJ2-7; clone_size: -; cdr3_nt: TGTGCCAGCAGCTTACCCCAGTGGGGACTAGCATCCCACGAGCAGTACTTC; cdr3_aa: CASSLPQWGLASHEQYF
v_call: TRBV28; d_call: -; j_call: TRBJ2-2; clone_size: -; cdr3_nt: TGTGCCAGCAGAAACTCAGTAATCGGGACCGGGGAGCTGTTTTTT; cdr3_aa: CASRNSVIGTGELFF
v_call: TRBV6-4; d_call: -; j_call: TRBJ1-6; clone_size: -; cdr3_nt: TGTGCCAGCAGTGACTCGCAGGGTGGTAATTCACCCCTCCACTTT; cdr3_aa: CASSDSQGGNSPLHF
v_call: TRBV6-2/TRBV6-3; d_call: TRBD1; j_call: TRBJ2-1; clone_size: -; cdr3_nt: TGTGCCAGCAGTCATCGACAGGGGTTTGTCAATGAGCAGTTCTTC; cdr3_aa: CASSHRQGFVNEQFF
v_call: TRBV3-1/TRBV3-2; d_call: -; j_call: TRBJ2-1; clone_size: -; cdr3_nt: TGTGCCAGCAGCCCAACTAGCTGGGGGTACAATGAGCAGTTCTTC; cdr3_aa: CASSPTSWGYNEQFF
v_call: TRBV5-4; d_call: -; j_call: TRBJ2-2; clone_size: -; cdr3_nt: TGTGCCAGCAGCTTGAGAACAGAGACCGGGGAGCTGTTTTTT; cdr3_aa: CASSLRTETGELFF
v_call: TRBV6-6; d_call: TRBD1; j_call: TRBJ1-3; clone_size: -; cdr3_nt: TGTGCCAGCAGGACTCCGGGACAGGCGGCCGGAAACACCATATATTTT; cdr3_aa: CASRTPGQAAGNTIYF
v_call: TRBV18; d_call: TRBD1; j_call: TRBJ1-6; clone_size: -; cdr3_nt: TGTGCCAGCTCACCATTTGACAGGGTTACTAATTCACCCCTCCACTTT; cdr3_aa: CASSPFDRVTNSPLHF
v_call: TRBV28; d_call: -; j_call: TRBJ1-2; clone_size: -; cdr3_nt: TGTGCCAGTCGCGACAGGCCCTATGGCTACACCTTC; cdr3_aa: CASRDRPYGYTF
v_call: TRBV7-3; d_call: -; j_call: TRBJ2-2; clone_size: -; cdr3_nt: TGTGCCAGCAGCCGACGCAGCGGCCCCGCGAACACCGGGGAGCTGTTTTTT; cdr3_aa: CASSRRSGPANTGELFF
v_call: TRBV7-3; d_call: TRBD2; j_call: TRBJ2-2; clone_size: -; cdr3_nt: TGTGCCAGCAGCCATGGACTAGCGACCGGGGAGCTGTTTTTT; cdr3_aa: CASSHGLATGELFF
v_call: TRBV5-4; d_call: -; j_call: TRBJ2-1; clone_size: few; cdr3_nt: TGTGCCAGCGGTAGGGGGCGGGAATCCTACAATGAGCAGTTCTTC; cdr3_aa: CASGRGRESYNEQFF
v_call: TRBV9; d_call: TRBD2; j_call: TRBJ2-2; clone_size: -; cdr3_nt: TGTGCCAGCAGCCTCCCGGGGGGGGAGGCGGGAGTGCCCGGGGAGCTGTTTTTT; cdr3_aa: CASSLPGGEAGVPGELFF
v_call: TRBV5-5; d_call: -; j_call: TRBJ2-3; clone_size: -; cdr3_nt: TGTGCCAGCAGCACAAGTACAGATACGCAGTATTTT; cdr3_aa: CASSTSTDTQYF
v_call: TRBV7-6; d_call: -; j_call: TRBJ1-2; clone_size: -; cdr3_nt: TGTGCCAGCAGCCCACAGTCAGGGTTGAGTTTTTATGGCTACACCTTC; cdr3_aa: CASSPQSGLSFYGYTF
v_call: TRBV28; d_call: -; j_call: TRBJ2-7; clone_size: -; cdr3_nt: TGTGCCAGCAGTTCGGGATACGAGCAGTACTTC; cdr3_aa: CASSSGYEQYF
v_call: TRBV27; d_call: -; j_call: TRBJ2-2; clone_size: -; cdr3_nt: TGTGCCAGCGGCGGAAATGGGAACACCGGGGAGCTGTTTTTT; cdr3_aa: CASGGNGNTGELFF
v_call: TRBV24-1; d_call: TRBD1; j_call: TRBJ1-2; clone_size: -; cdr3_nt: TGTGCCACCAGTGATCAAATGACAGGGGGCCAAGATGGCTACACCTTC; cdr3_aa: CATSDQMTGGQDGYTF
v_call: TRBV19; d_call: -; j_call: TRBJ1-1; clone_size: -; cdr3_nt: TGTGCCAGTAGTAATGGCCCTCGGCGGGGAAGAATGGCTTTCTTT; cdr3_aa: CASSNGPRRGRMAFF
v_call: TRBV5-4; d_call: -; j_call: TRBJ1-2; clone_size: few; cdr3_nt: TGTGCCAGCAGCTTGGTTGGCCAACAGTACTATGGCTACACCTTC; cdr3_aa: CASSLVGQQYYGYTF
v_call: TRBV13; d_call: -; j_call: TRBJ2-5; clone_size: -; cdr3_nt: TGTGCCAGCAGCTTAGGCGGAGGCAAACAGTACCAAGAGACCCAGTACTTC; cdr3_aa: CASSLGGGKQYQETQYF
v_call: TRBV7-9; d_call: -; j_call: TRBJ1-2; clone_size: -; cdr3_nt: TGTGCCAGCAGCTTATTTCGTAACTATGGCTACACCTTC; cdr3_aa: CASSLFRNYGYTF
v_call: TRBV7-9; d_call: -; j_call: TRBJ2-1; clone_size: -; cdr3_nt: TGTGCCAGCACGGAGGGGGCTCTGAATGAGCAGTTCTTC; cdr3_aa: CASTEGALNEQFF
v_call: TRBV5-4; d_call: -; j_call: TRBJ2-7; clone_size: -; cdr3_nt: TGTGCCAGCAGCTTGGTGACTAGCTACGAGCAGTACTTC; cdr3_aa: CASSLVTSYEQYF
v_call: TRBV28; d_call: TRBD1; j_call: TRBJ1-2; clone_size: -; cdr3_nt: TGTGCCAGCTCTTCACCCGGGACAGCTAACTATGGCTACACCTTC; cdr3_aa: CASSSPGTANYGYTF
v_call: TRBV2; d_call: TRBD2; j_call: TRBJ2-1; clone_size: -; cdr3_nt: TGTGCCAGCAGTGAACGGCCTAGCGGGAGAGGGAGTAGTGGTGAGCAGTTCTTC; cdr3_aa: CASSERPSGRGSSGEQFF
v_call: TRBV21-1; d_call: -; j_call: TRBJ1-2; clone_size: -; cdr3_nt: TGTGCCAGCAGCACCCCGAATCGCGCTGGCTACACCTTC; cdr3_aa: CASSTPNRAGYTF
v_call: TRBV29-1; d_call: -; j_call: TRBJ1-3; clone_size: -; cdr3_nt: TGCAGCGTTGAACCACAGACAGGAAACACCATATATTTT; cdr3_aa: CSVEPQTGNTIYF
v_call: TRBV29-1; d_call: TRBD1; j_call: TRBJ1-4; clone_size: -; cdr3_nt: TGCAGCGTTAAGGACAGGGACGGAGAAAAACTGTTTTTT; cdr3_aa: CSVKDRDGEKLFF
v_call: TRBV3-1/TRBV3-2; d_call: -; j_call: TRBJ1-3; clone_size: once; cdr3_nt: TGTGCCAGCAGCCAAGGATCTCTGGGGGGCTCTGGAAACACCATATATTTT; cdr3_aa: CASSQGSLGGSGNTIYF
v_call: TRBV7-9; d_call: -; j_call: TRBJ2-2; clone_size: -; cdr3_nt: TGTGCCAGCAGCTTAGCGAGTATAAGGAGGGCTAGCCGGGAGCTGTTTTTT; cdr3_aa: CASSLASIRRASRELFF
v_call: TRBV5-1; d_call: -; j_call: TRBJ2-5; clone_size: -; cdr3_nt: TGCGCCAGCAGCTTTTCACAGGTGGTTCAAGAGACCCAGTACTTC; cdr3_aa: CASSFSQVVQETQYF
v_call: TRBV7-9; d_call: -; j_call: TRBJ1-2; clone_size: -; cdr3_nt: TGTGCCAGCAGCTTAGAGACAGGAGCTAACTATGGCTACACCTTC; cdr3_aa: CASSLETGANYGYTF
v_call: TRBV12-3/TRBV12-4; d_call: TRBD1; j_call: TRBJ1-2; clone_size: -; cdr3_nt: TGTGCCAGCAGTCCCGGGACAGACTATGGCTACACCTTC; cdr3_aa: CASSPGTDYGYTF
v_call: TRBV9; d_call: TRBD1; j_call: TRBJ1-1; clone_size: -; cdr3_nt: TGTGCCAGCAGCTCCGGAGACAGGGGGTACACTGAAGCTTTCTTT; cdr3_aa: CASSSGDRGYTEAFF
v_call: TRBV27; d_call: -; j_call: TRBJ2-2; clone_size: -; cdr3_nt: TGTGCCAGCAGTTTAAGTGGCGGGGATACCACCGGGGAGCTGTTTTTT; cdr3_aa: CASSLSGGDTTGELFF
v_call: TRBV11-3; d_call: TRBD1; j_call: TRBJ2-3; clone_size: once; cdr3_nt: TGTGCCAGCAGCTTAGGACAGGGAGATACGCAGTATTTT; cdr3_aa: CASSLGQGDTQYF
v_call: TRBV4-3; d_call: -; j_call: TRBJ1-5; clone_size: few; cdr3_nt: TGCGCCAGCAGCCACGGGATGGGTCAGCCCCAGCATTTT; cdr3_aa: CASSHGMGQPQHF
v_call: TRBV7-9; d_call: -; j_call: TRBJ1-5; clone_size: -; cdr3_nt: TGTGCCAGCAGTGTAGAGGTATTACAGCCCCAGCATTTT; cdr3_aa: CASSVEVLQPQHF
v_call: TRBV10-3; d_call: TRBD1; j_call: TRBJ1-6; clone_size: -; cdr3_nt: TGTGCCATCAAACCCACAGGGGCCAGCTCCTATAATTCACCCCTCCACTTT; cdr3_aa: CAIKPTGASSYNSPLHF
v_call: TRBV27; d_call: TRBD2; j_call: TRBJ2-1; clone_size: -; cdr3_nt: TGTGCCAGCAGCCTCGGGACTAGCGGAGTTAATGAGCAGTTCTTC; cdr3_aa: CASSLGTSGVNEQFF
v_call: TRBV4-2; d_call: -; j_call: TRBJ2-1; clone_size: -; cdr3_nt: TGTGCCAGCAGCCAAGAATTGATGGGGCGGTACAATGAGCAGTTCTTC; cdr3_aa: CASSQELMGRYNEQFF
v_call: TRBV27; d_call: TRBD1; j_call: TRBJ2-7; clone_size: once; cdr3_nt: TGTGCCAGCAGTCCAGTAGGGACAGGGGCCATTAGCTCCTACGAGCAGTACTTC; cdr3_aa: CASSPVGTGAISSYEQYF
v_call: TRBV27; d_call: -; j_call: TRBJ2-7; clone_size: few; cdr3_nt: TGTGCCAGCAGTTTAAACAGGGCCGTGGGCGAGCAGTACTTC; cdr3_aa: CASSLNRAVGEQYF
v_call: TRBV5-6; d_call: -; j_call: TRBJ2-2; clone_size: -; cdr3_nt: TGTGCCAGCAGCTTCCGGGGGAGCGGGGAGCTGTTTTTT; cdr3_aa: CASSFRGSGELFF
v_call: TRBV6-5; d_call: TRBD2; j_call: TRBJ2-1; clone_size: once; cdr3_nt: TGTGCCAGCATTAGGGGGGCTAGCGGGAGAGGTGAGCAGTTCTTC; cdr3_aa: CASIRGASGRGEQFF
v_call: TRBV28; d_call: TRBD1; j_call: TRBJ1-2; clone_size: few; cdr3_nt: TGTGCCAGCAGTTTCAGAGGGGGCGCGGCTGGCTACACCTTC; cdr3_aa: CASSFRGGAAGYTF
v_call: TRBV7-8; d_call: -; j_call: TRBJ2-7; clone_size: few; cdr3_nt: TGTGCCAGCAGCGCACCCCCCCCAGGGGAAGGCTACGAGCAGTACTTC; cdr3_aa: CASSAPPPGEGYEQYF
v_call: TRBV7-6; d_call: TRBD1; j_call: TRBJ2-2; clone_size: -; cdr3_nt: TGTGCCAGCAGCCTACGGGGAGGACAGGGGACAACGAACACCGGGGAGCTGTTTTTT; cdr3_aa: CASSLRGGQGTTNTGELFF